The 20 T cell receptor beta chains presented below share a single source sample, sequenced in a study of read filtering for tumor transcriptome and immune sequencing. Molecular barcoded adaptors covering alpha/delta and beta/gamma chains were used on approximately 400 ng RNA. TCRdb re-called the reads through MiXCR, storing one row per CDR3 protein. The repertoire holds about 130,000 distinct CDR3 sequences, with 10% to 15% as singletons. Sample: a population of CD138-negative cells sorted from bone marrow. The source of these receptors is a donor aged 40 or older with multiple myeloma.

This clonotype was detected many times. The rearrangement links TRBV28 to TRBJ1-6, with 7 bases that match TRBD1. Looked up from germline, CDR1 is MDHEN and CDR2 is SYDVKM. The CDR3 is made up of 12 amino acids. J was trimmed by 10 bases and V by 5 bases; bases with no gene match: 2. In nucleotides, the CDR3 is TGTGCCAGCAGTCAACAGGGGTCACCCCTCCACTTT. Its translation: CASSQQGSPLHF.

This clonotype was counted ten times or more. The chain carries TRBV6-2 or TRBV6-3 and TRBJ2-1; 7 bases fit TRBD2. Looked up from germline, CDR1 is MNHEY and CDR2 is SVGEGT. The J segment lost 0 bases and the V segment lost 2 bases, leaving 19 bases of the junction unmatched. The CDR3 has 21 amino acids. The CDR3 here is CASSYRAPAAGEAGSYNEQFF. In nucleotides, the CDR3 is TGTGCCAGCAGTTACCGGGCCCCAGCCGCGGGGGAAGCGGGCTCCTACAATGAGCAGTTCTTC.

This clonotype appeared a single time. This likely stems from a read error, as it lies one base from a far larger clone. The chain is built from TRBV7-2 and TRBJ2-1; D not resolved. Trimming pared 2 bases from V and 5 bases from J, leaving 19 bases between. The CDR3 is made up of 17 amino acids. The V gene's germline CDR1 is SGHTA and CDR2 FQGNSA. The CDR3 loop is CASSLRSGTHLDNEQFF. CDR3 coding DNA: TGTGCCAGCAGCTTAAGGTCGGGCACACACCTGGACAATGAGCAGTTCTTC.

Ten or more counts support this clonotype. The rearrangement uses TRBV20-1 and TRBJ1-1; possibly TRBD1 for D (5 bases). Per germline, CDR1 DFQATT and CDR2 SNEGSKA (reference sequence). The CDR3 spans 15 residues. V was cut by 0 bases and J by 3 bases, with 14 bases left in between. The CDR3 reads CSARDSLTGHTEAFF. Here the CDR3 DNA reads TGCAGTGCTAGAGATTCGCTCACAGGTCACACTGAAGCTTTCTTT.

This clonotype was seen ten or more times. The CDR3 DNA reads TGCAGCGCCGTCGGAGGGGGCCAGGGGAGCACAGATACGCAGTATTTT. It specifies CSAVGGGQGSTDTQYF. This chain connects TRBV29-1 to TRBJ2-3; a possible D gene is TRBD1 (7 bases). Deletions cut 7 bases from V and 0 bases from J, with 20 bases between. This CDR3 spans 16 amino acids. CDR1 and CDR2 from the germline V gene are SQVTM and ANQGSEA.

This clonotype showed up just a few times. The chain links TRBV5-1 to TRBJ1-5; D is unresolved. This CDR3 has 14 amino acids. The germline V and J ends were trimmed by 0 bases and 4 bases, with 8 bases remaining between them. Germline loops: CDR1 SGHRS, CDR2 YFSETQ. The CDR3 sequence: CASSLDAGNQPQHF. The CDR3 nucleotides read TGCGCCAGCAGCTTGGATGCAGGAAATCAGCCCCAGCATTTT.

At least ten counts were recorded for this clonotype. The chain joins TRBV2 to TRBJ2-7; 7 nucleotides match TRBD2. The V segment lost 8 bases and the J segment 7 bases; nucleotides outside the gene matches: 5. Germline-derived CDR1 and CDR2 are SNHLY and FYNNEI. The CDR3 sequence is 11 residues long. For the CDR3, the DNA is TGTGCCAGCGGACTAGATAGTGAGCAGTACTTC. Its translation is CASGLDSEQYF.

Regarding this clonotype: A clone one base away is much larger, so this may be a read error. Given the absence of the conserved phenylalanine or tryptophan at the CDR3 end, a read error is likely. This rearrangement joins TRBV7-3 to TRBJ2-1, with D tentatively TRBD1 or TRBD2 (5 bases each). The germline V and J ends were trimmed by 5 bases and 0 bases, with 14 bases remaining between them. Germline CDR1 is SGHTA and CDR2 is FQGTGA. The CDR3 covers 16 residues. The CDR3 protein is CASSTGPRGSYNEQFL. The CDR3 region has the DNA TGTGCCAGCAGCACGGGACCACGCGGCTCCTACAATGAGCAGTTCCTC.

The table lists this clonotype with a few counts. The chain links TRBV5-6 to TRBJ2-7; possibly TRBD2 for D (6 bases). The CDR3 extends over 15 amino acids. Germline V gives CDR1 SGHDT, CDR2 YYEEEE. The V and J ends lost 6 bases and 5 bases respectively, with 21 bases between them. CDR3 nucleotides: TGTGCCAGCACCCAAAATATCGGGAGTTTCCACGAGCAGTACTTC. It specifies CASTQNIGSFHEQYF.

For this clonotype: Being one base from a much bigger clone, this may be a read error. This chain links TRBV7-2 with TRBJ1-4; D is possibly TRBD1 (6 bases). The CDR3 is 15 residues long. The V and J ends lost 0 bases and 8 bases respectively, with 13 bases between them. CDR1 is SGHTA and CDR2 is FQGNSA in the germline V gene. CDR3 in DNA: TGTGCCAGCAGCTTAGCCGGCGGACAGTGCGAAAAACTGTTTTTT. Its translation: CASSLAGGQCEKLFF.

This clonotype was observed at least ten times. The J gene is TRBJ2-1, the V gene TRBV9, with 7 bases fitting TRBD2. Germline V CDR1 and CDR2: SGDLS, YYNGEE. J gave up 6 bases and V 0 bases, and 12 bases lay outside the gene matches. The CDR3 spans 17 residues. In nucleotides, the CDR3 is TGTGCCAGCAGCGTAGATGGCGGGAGATCAGCTGGCAATGAGCAGTTCTTC. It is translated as CASSVDGGRSAGNEQFF.

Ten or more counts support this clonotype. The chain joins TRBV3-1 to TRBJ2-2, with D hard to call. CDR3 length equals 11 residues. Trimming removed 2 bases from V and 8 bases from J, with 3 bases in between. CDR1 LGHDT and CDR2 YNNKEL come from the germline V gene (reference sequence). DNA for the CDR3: TGTGCCAGCAGCCAACCTGGGGAGCTGTTTTTT. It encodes CASSQPGELFF.

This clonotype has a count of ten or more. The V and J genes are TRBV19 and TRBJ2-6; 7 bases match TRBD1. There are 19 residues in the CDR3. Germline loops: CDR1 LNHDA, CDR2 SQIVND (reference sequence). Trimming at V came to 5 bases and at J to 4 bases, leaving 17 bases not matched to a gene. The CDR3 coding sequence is TGTGCCAGTAGTGCCCTCCGGGACAGTGACGATCTCGGGGCCAACGTCCTGACTTTC. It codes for CASSALRDSDDLGANVLTF.

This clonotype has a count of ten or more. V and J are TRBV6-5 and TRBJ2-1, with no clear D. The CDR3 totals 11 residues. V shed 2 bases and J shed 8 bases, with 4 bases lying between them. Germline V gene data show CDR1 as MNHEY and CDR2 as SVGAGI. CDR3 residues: CASSYEYEQFF. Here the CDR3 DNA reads TGTGCCAGCAGTTACGAGTATGAGCAGTTCTTC.

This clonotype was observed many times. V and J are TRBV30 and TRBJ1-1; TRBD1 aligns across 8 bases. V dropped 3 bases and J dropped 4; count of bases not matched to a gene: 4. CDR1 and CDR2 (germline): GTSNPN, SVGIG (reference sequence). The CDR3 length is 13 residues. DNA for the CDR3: TGTGCCTGGAGAATAACAGGGGGCACTGAAGCTTTCTTT. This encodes CAWRITGGTEAFF.

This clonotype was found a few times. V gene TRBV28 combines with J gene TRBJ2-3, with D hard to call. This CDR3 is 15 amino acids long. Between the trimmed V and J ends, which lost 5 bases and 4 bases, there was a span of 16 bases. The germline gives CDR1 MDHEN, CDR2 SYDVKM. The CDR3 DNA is TGTGCCAGCAGTAGAGCTCATGGCGGTCCAGATACGCAGTATTTT. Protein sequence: CASSRAHGGPDTQYF.

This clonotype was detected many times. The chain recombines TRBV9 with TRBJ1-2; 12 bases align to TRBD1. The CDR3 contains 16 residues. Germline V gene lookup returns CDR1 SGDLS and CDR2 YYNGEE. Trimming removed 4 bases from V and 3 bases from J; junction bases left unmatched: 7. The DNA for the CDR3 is TGTGCCAGCAGCACCTGGGACAGGGGGCAGGACTATGGCTACACCTTC. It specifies CASSTWDRGQDYGYTF.

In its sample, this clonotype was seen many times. The CDR3 sequence: CASSWGSGVTEAFF. The CDR3 DNA reads TGCGCCAGCAGCTGGGGGTCGGGTGTGACTGAAGCTTTCTTT. The rearrangement joins TRBV5-1 to TRBJ1-1, with a possible D match to TRBD1 (5 bases). Germline CDR1 is SGHRS and CDR2 is YFSETQ. This CDR3 is built from 14 residues. Trimming pared 3 bases from V and 5 bases from J, leaving 14 bases between.

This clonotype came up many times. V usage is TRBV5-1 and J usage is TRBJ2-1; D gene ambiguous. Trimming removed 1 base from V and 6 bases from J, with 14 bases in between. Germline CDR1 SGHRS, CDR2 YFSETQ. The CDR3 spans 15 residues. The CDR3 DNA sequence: TGCGCCAGCAGCTTGCTGGGCCCTAAGGTCAATGAGCAGTTCTTC. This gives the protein CASSLLGPKVNEQFF.

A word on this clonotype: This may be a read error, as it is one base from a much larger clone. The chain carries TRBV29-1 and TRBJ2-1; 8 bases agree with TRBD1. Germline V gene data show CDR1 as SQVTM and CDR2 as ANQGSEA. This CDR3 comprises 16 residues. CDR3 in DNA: TGCAGCGTTAGGAACCGGACAGGGCCAAGGCTTAATGGGCAGTTCTTC. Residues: CSVRNRTGPRLNGQFF.